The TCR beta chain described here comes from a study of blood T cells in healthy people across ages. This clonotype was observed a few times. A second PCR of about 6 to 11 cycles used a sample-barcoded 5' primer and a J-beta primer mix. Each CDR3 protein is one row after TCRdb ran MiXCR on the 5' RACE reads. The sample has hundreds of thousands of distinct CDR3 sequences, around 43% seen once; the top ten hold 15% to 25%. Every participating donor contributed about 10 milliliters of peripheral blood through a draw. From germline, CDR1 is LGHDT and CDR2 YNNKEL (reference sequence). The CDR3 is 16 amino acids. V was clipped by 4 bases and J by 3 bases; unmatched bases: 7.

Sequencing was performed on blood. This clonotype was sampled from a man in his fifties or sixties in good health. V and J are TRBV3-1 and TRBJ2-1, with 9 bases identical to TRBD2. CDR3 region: CASSLLKRGDYNEQFF. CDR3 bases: TGTGCCAGCAGCCTTTTAAAGCGGGGGGACTACAATGAGCAGTTCTTC.